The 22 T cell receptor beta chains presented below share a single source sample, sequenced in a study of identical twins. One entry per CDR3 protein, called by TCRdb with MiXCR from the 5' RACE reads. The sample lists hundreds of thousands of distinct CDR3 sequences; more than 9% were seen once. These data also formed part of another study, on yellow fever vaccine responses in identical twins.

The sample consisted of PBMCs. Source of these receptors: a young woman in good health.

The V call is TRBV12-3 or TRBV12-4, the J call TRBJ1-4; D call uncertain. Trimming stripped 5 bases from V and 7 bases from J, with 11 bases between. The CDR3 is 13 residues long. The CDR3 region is CASSRRRGEKLFF. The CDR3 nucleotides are TGTGCCAGCAGTCGCAGGCGGGGTGAAAAACTGTTTTTT.

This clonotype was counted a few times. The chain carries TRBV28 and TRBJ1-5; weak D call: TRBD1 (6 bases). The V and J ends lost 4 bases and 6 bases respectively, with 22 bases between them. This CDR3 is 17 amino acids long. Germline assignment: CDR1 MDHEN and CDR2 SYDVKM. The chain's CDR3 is CASSYRARGASVQPQHF. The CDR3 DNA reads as TGTGCCAGCAGTTACCGGGCGCGGGGGGCATCTGTTCAGCCCCAGCATTTT.

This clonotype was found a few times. CDR3: CASSLMSGGVQPQHF. CDR3 DNA: TGTGCCAGCAGCTTAATGTCTGGGGGCGTTCAGCCCCAGCATTTT. The V and J genes are TRBV7-2 and TRBJ1-5; D may be TRBD1 (6 bases). The CDR3 runs 15 residues. V was pared by 2 bases and J by 6 bases, with 14 bases between. Germline V gives CDR1 SGHTA, CDR2 FQGNSA.

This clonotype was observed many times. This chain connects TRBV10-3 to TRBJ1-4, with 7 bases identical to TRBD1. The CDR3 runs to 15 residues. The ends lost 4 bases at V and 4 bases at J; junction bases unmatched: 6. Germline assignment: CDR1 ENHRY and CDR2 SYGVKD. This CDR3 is CAISAGDRNNEKLFF. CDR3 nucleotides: TGTGCCATCAGTGCCGGGGACAGAAATAATGAAAAACTGTTTTTT.

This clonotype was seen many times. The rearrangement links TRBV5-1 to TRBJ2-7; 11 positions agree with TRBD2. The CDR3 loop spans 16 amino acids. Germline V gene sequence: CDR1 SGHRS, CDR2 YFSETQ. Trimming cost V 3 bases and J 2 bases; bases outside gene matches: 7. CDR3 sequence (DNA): TGCGCCAGCAGCTACGGGACTAGCGGTTATACCTACGAGCAGTACTTC. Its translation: CASSYGTSGYTYEQYF.

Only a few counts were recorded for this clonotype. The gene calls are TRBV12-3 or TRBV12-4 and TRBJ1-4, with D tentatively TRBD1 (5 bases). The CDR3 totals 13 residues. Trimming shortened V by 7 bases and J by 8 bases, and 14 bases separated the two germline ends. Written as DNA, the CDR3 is TGTGCCAGCAACACCGGGACCAAGGAAAAACTGTTTTTT. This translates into CASNTGTKEKLFF.

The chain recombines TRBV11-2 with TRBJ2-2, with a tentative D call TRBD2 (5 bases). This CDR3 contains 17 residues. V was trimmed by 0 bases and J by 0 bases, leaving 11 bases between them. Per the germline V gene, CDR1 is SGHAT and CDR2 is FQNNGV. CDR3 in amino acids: CASSLDYGAANTGELFF. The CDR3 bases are TGTGCCAGCAGCTTAGATTACGGAGCGGCGAACACCGGGGAGCTGTTTTTT.

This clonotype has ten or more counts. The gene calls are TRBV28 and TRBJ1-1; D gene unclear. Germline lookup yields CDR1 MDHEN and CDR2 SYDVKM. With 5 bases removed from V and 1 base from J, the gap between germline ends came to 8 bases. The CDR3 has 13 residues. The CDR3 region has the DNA TGTGCCAGCAGTACCTGGGGGAACACTGAAGCTTTCTTT. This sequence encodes CASSTWGNTEAFF.

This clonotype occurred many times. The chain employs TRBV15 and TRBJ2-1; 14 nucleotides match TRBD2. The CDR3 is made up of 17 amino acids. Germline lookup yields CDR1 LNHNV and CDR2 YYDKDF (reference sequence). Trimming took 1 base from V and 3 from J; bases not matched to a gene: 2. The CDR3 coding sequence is TGTGCCACCAGCAGAGGACTAGCGGGGGGGCTCTACAATGAGCAGTTCTTC. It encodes CATSRGLAGGLYNEQFF.

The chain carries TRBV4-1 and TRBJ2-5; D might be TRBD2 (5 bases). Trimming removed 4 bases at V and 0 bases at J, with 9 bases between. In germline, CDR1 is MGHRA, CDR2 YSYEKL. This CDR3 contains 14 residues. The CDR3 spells CASSPQRNQETQYF. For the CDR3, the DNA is TGCGCCAGCAGCCCCCAGCGGAACCAAGAGACCCAGTACTTC.

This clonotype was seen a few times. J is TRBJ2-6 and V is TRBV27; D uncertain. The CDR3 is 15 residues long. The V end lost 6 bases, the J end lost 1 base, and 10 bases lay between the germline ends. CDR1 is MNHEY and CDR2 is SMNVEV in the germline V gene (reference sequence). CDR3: CASRSTASGANVLTF. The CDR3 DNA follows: TGTGCCAGCAGGTCAACTGCATCTGGGGCCAACGTCCTGACTTTC.

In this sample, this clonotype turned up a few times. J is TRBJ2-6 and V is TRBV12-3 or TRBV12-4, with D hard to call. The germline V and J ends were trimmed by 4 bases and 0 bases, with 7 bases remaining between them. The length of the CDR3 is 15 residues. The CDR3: CASSWASSGANVLTF. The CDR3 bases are TGTGCCAGCAGTTGGGCAAGCTCTGGGGCCAACGTCCTGACTTTC.

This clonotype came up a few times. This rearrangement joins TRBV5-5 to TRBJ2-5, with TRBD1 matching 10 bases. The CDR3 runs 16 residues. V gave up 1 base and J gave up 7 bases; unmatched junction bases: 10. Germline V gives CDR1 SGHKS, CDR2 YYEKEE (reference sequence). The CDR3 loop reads CASSLPGTGAFGTQYF. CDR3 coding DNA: TGTGCCAGCAGCTTGCCCGGGACAGGGGCGTTCGGGACCCAGTACTTC.

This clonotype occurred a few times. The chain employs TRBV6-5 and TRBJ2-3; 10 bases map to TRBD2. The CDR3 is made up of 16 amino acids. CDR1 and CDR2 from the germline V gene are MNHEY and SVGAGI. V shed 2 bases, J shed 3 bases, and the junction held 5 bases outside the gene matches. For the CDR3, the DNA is TGTGCCAGCAGTTACCCCACTAGCGGGGAGACAGATACGCAGTATTTT. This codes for CASSYPTSGETDTQYF.

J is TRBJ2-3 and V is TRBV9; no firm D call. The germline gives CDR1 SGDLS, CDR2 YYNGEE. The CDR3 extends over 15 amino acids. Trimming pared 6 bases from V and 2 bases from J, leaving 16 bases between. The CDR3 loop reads CASNTQADITDTQYF. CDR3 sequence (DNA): TGTGCCAGCAATACTCAGGCAGATATCACAGATACGCAGTATTTT.

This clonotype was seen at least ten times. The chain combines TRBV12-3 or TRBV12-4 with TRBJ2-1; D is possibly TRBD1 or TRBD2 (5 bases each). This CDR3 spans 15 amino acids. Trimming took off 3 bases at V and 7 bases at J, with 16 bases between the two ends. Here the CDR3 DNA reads TGTGCCAGCAGTTTTTGGGAGAGGGGTGGAAATGAGCAGTTCTTC. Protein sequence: CASSFWERGGNEQFF.

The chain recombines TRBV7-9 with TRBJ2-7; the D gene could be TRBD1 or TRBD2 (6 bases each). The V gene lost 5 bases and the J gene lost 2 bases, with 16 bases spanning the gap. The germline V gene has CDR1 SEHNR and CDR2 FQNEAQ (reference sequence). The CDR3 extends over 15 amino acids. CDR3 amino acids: CASSHGEGGTYEQYF. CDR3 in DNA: TGTGCCAGCAGCCATGGCGAGGGGGGAACCTACGAGCAGTACTTC.

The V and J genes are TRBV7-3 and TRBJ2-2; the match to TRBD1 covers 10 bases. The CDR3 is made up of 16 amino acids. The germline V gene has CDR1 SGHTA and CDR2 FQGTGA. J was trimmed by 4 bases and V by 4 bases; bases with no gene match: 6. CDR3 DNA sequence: TGTGCCAGCAGCTATACGGGACAGGGGAGCACCGGGGAGCTGTTTTTT. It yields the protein CASSYTGQGSTGELFF.

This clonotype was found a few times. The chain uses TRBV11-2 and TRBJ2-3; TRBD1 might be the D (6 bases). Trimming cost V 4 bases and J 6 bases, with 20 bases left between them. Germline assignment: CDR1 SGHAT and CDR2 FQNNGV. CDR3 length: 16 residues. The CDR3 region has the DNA TGTGCCAGCAGCTCGCCCCACAAACAGGGAAGTGATACGCAGTATTTT. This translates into CASSSPHKQGSDTQYF. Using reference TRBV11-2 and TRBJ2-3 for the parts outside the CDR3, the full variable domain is EAGVAQSPRYKIIEKRQSVAFWCNPISGHATLYWYQQILGQGPKLLIQFQNNGVVDDSQLPKDRFSAERLKGVDSTLKIQPAKLEDSAVYLCASSSPHKQGSDTQYFGPGTRLTVL.

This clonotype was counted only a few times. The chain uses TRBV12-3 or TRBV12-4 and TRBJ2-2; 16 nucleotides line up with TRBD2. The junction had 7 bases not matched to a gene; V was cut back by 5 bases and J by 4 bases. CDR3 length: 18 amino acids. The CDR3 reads CASSGTSGRGRFTGELFF. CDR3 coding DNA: TGTGCCAGCAGTGGGACTAGCGGGAGGGGCCGGTTCACCGGGGAGCTGTTTTTT.

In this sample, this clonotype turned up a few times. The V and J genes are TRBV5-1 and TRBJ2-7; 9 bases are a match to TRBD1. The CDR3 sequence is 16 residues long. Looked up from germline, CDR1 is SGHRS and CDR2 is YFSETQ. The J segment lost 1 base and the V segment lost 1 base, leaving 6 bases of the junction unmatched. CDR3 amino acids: CASSLLRTGVSYEQYV. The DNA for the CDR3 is TGCGCCAGCAGCTTGTTGAGGACAGGGGTTTCCTACGAGCAGTACGTC.

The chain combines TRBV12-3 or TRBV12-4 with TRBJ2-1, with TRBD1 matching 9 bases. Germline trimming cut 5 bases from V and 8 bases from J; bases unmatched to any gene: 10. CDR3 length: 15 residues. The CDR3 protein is CASSPRQGGPHEQFF. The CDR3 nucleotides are TGTGCCAGCAGTCCTCGACAGGGGGGCCCCCATGAGCAGTTCTTC.